One and the same sample provided the 19 T cell receptor beta chains below, sequenced in a study of identical twins. TCRdb re-analysed the 5' RACE reads in MiXCR, keeping a single row per CDR3 protein. The table includes about 530,000 distinct CDR3 sequences, approximately 20% detected once. The same sample was also used in a study of yellow fever vaccine responses in identical twins.

The sequencing input was CD4+ T cells sorted from blood. The receptors come from a woman aged 18-30 years in good health.

The CDR3 bases are TGCAGTGCTAGAGATTTAGCAGAAGAGACCCAGTACTTC. It specifies CSARDLAEETQYF. The chain couples TRBV20-1 to TRBJ2-5; D call uncertain. The CDR3 has 13 residues. Trimming took off 0 bases at V and 3 bases at J, with 8 bases between the two ends. CDR1 and CDR2 (germline): DFQATT, SNEGSKA (reference sequence).

CDR3 DNA sequence: TGTGCCAGCAGCTTAGCAAGCGGCGTGGCGGATGAGCAGTTCTTC. Residues: CASSLASGVADEQFF. The V gene is TRBV7-6, the J gene TRBJ2-1; tentatively, D is TRBD2 (5 bases). V was cut by 0 bases and J by 8 bases, with 14 bases left in between. The CDR3 has 15 residues. Germline V gene data show CDR1 as SGHVS and CDR2 as FNYEAQ.

This clonotype was picked up a small number of times. The chain links TRBV7-3 to TRBJ2-6, with D maybe TRBD1 (5 bases). The germline V gene has CDR1 SGHTA and CDR2 FQGTGA. This CDR3 contains 15 residues. V was cut by 5 bases and J by 3 bases, with 11 bases left in between. CDR3 sequence (DNA): TGTGCCAGCAGCCTATACAGGAATGGGGCCAACGTCCTGACTTTC. As protein: CASSLYRNGANVLTF.

The sample holds a few counts of this clonotype. The chain links TRBV27 to TRBJ2-7, with 10 bases identical to TRBD1. V dropped 5 bases and J dropped 3; count of bases not matched to a gene: 7. The CDR3 has 15 amino acids. Germline values: CDR1 MNHEY, CDR2 SMNVEV (reference sequence). CDR3 in DNA: TGTGCCAGCAGTCCGAGACAGGGGGCCCACTACGAGCAGTACTTC. Protein product: CASSPRQGAHYEQYF.

This clonotype has only a few counts. The chain links TRBV5-1 to TRBJ1-1, with 7 bases lining up with TRBD1. Germline V CDR1 and CDR2: SGHRS, YFSETQ. V shed 3 bases, J shed 0 bases, and the junction held 5 bases outside the gene matches. The CDR3 contains 15 residues. CDR3 in amino acids: CASSWDSSMNTEAFF. CDR3 coding DNA: TGCGCCAGCAGCTGGGACAGTTCGATGAACACTGAAGCTTTCTTT.

This clonotype was seen only a few times. V usage is TRBV6-1 and J usage is TRBJ1-4, with D perhaps matching TRBD1 (6 bases). Trimming pared 5 bases from V and 4 bases from J, leaving 14 bases between. Germline CDR1 MNHNS, CDR2 SASEGT. The CDR3 is 15 amino acids. CDR3 nucleotide sequence: TGTGCCAGCAGTCCTGACAGGCCTAATAATGAAAAACTGTTTTTT. It translates to CASSPDRPNNEKLFF.

This clonotype was observed a few times. V usage is TRBV20-1 and J usage is TRBJ2-1; the match to TRBD2 covers 10 bases. This CDR3 comprises 13 residues. With 2 bases clipped from V and 7 bases from J, the junction kept 2 bases outside the gene matches. Germline CDR1 is DFQATT and CDR2 is SNEGSKA (reference sequence). The CDR3: CSARRTSGNEQFF. CDR3 sequence (DNA): TGCAGTGCTAGACGGACTAGCGGAAATGAGCAGTTCTTC.

V and J are TRBV12-3 or TRBV12-4 and TRBJ2-2; D perhaps matches TRBD1 (5 bases). The CDR3 spans 15 residues. The V gene lost 3 bases and the J gene lost 1 base, with 9 bases spanning the gap. In nucleotides, the CDR3 is TGTGCCAGCAGTTTTGGGCAGGGGAACACCGGGGAGCTGTTTTTT. This encodes CASSFGQGNTGELFF.

The chain combines TRBV12-3 or TRBV12-4 with TRBJ2-7, with 12 nucleotides matching TRBD2. Trimming at V came to 6 bases and at J to 2 bases, leaving 5 bases not matched to a gene. CDR3 length: 15 amino acids. CDR3 amino acids: CASSHSSGGAYEQYV. The CDR3 nucleotides read TGTGCCAGCAGCCACTCTAGCGGGGGGGCCTACGAGCAGTACGTC.

Only a few counts were recorded for this clonotype. The chain combines TRBV3-1 with TRBJ2-1; 9 nucleotides align to TRBD1. The CDR3 is 15 amino acids. Germline-derived CDR1 and CDR2 are LGHDT and YNNKEL (reference sequence). V gave up 4 bases and J gave up 4 bases; unmatched junction bases: 5. CDR3: CASSPGTGLYNEQFF. CDR3 nucleotides: TGTGCCAGCAGCCCTGGGACAGGGTTATACAATGAGCAGTTCTTC.

This clonotype was counted only a few times. The chain carries TRBV4-1 and TRBJ1-2; D is perhaps TRBD1 (5 bases). CDR1 and CDR2 (germline): MGHRA, YSYEKL. Deletions cut 5 bases from V and 4 bases from J, with 17 bases between. The CDR3 contains 15 residues. The CDR3 coding sequence is TGCGCCAGCAGCTCAAGCGGGGGGGACGGCTATGGCTACACCTTC. Translating it yields CASSSSGGDGYGYTF.

This clonotype is a singleton in its sample. The CDR3 loop is CASSLDLQRGGPDTQYF. The CDR3 DNA reads as TGTGCCAGCAGCTTAGATTTACAGCGGGGGGGCCCAGATACGCAGTATTTT. The chain combines TRBV11-2 with TRBJ2-3; 10 bases align to TRBD2. This CDR3 has 17 amino acids. The V gene's germline CDR1 is SGHAT and CDR2 FQNNGV. Trimming at V came to 0 bases and at J to 4 bases, leaving 7 bases not matched to a gene.

V usage is TRBV12-3 or TRBV12-4 and J usage is TRBJ2-2, with D possibly matching TRBD1 (6 bases). This CDR3 region has 17 residues. The V end was cut by 5 bases, the J end by 2 bases, with 18 bases between. In DNA form, the CDR3 reads TGTGCCAGCAGTGGCAACTCCAACAGGGTAAACACCGGGGAGCTGTTTTTT. Amino acid sequence: CASSGNSNRVNTGELFF.

This clonotype was seen only a few times. This chain joins TRBV20-1 and TRBJ2-3, with a tentative D call TRBD2 (6 bases). This CDR3 has 14 amino acids. Germline CDR1 and CDR2: DFQATT and SNEGSKA (reference sequence). V lost 2 bases, J lost 4 bases, and 13 bases lay in between. Here the CDR3 DNA reads TGCAGTGCTAGATTTAGGTCTAGCGCAGATACGCAGTATTTT. Protein product: CSARFRSSADTQYF.

This clonotype was counted only a few times. This chain joins TRBV5-1 and TRBJ2-1; TRBD2 matches at 7 bases. The CDR3 is made up of 15 amino acids. The trim removed 0 bases at V and 8 bases at J, leaving 8 bases unmatched. Germline lookup yields CDR1 SGHRS and CDR2 YFSETQ. Here the CDR3 DNA reads TGCGCCAGCAGCTTGGAGCGGGGTTTGGGCTATGAGCAGTTCTTC. Translation gives CASSLERGLGYEQFF.

This clonotype was counted between two and nine times. The rearrangement links TRBV4-1 to TRBJ2-4; TRBD1 is a possible D gene (5 bases). Germline V gene lookup returns CDR1 MGHRA and CDR2 YSYEKL. V was pared by 3 bases and J by 1 base, with 10 bases between. CDR3 length: 15 residues. The CDR3 DNA reads as TGCGCCAGCAGCCAGCAGGGTTTGGCCAAAAACATTCAGTACTTC. Its protein is CASSQQGLAKNIQYF.

This chain uses TRBV9 with TRBJ2-1; D might be TRBD2 (5 bases). The CDR3 sequence is 17 residues long. The V gene's germline CDR1 is SGDLS and CDR2 YYNGEE. V was trimmed by 0 bases and J by 5 bases, leaving 18 bases between them. CDR3 in amino acids: CASSVAIVAGGNNEQFF. The CDR3 region has the DNA TGTGCCAGCAGCGTAGCTATTGTGGCAGGAGGTAACAATGAGCAGTTCTTC. The full variable domain, its missing parts supplied by reference TRBV9 and TRBJ2-1, is DSGVTQTPKHLITATGQRVTLRCSPRSGDLSVYWYQQSLDQGLQFLIQYYNGEERAKGNILERFSAQQFPDLHSELNLSSLELGDSALYFCASSVAIVAGGNNEQFFGPGTRLTVL.

This clonotype showed up just a few times. The chain links TRBV2 to TRBJ2-3; the D is unclear. CDR1 is SNHLY, CDR2 FYNNEI, per germline. This CDR3 spans 16 amino acids. V gave up 2 bases and J gave up 2 bases, with 14 bases separating them. CDR3 protein: CASSENWAATTDTQYF. The CDR3 DNA reads as TGTGCCAGCAGTGAAAATTGGGCGGCCACCACAGATACGCAGTATTTT. The full variable domain, in which reference TRBV2 and TRBJ2-3 provide the parts outside the CDR3, is EPEVTQTPSHQVTQMGQEVILRCVPISNHLYFYWYRQILGQKVEFLVSFYNNEISEKSEIFDDQFSVERPDGSNFTLKIRSTKLEDSAMYFCASSENWAATTDTQYFGPGTRLTVL.

This clonotype showed up many times. The genes are TRBV12-3 or TRBV12-4 and TRBJ2-1; D may match TRBD1 or TRBD2 (5 bases each). CDR3 length equals 14 residues. With 6 bases removed from V and 15 bases from J, the gap between germline ends came to 24 bases. The CDR3 DNA reads as TGTGCCAGCAGCCCCGGGACGTCCTTTGAGTCTCTGTTCTTC. It encodes CASSPGTSFESLFF.